These T cell receptor beta chains were read from a single sample in a study of blood T cell repertoires in COVID-19. Some clones are missing from TCRdb's copy, which holds only in-frame ones; the method was immunoSEQ multiplex PCR. This sample yields roughly 170,000 clones, of which approximately 80% are seen a single time; 10% to 15% belongs to the top ten. Sequencing was done on a sample of PBMCs or T cells enriched from blood (not recorded which). Receptors originate from a man aged 50 or older who had recovered from COVID-19. Each CDR3 is given with its conserved first and last residue. The order of the fields is J gene, V gene, clone size, D gene, CDR3 protein, CDR3 DNA. D genes are given only for firm matches. Not all rows give a size; the values are once, few, many and, for expanded clones, a class.

j_call: TRBJ2-2
v_call: TRBV2
clone_size: NA
d_call: NA
cdr3_aa: CASRQSTGELFF
cdr3_nt: TGTGCCAGCAGACAGAGCACCGGGGAGCTGTTTTTT

j_call: TRBJ1-3
v_call: TRBV4-1
clone_size: NA
d_call: NA
cdr3_aa: CASSQDVLRGNTIYF
cdr3_nt: TGCGCCAGCAGCCAAGACGTTCTTAGAGGAAACACCATATATTTT

j_call: TRBJ1-5
v_call: TRBV24-1
clone_size: NA
d_call: TRBD1
cdr3_aa: CATSGGQGANQPQHF
cdr3_nt: TGTGCCACCAGTGGGGGACAGGGAGCCAATCAGCCCCAGCATTTT

j_call: TRBJ1-2
v_call: TRBV5-1
clone_size: NA
d_call: NA
cdr3_aa: CASSLAGRGNYGYTF
cdr3_nt: TGCGCCAGCAGCTTGGCGGGTAGGGGGAACTATGGCTACACCTTC

j_call: TRBJ1-5
v_call: TRBV27
clone_size: NA
d_call: NA
cdr3_aa: CASSQGRNQPQHF
cdr3_nt: TGTGCCAGCAGTCAGGGTCGAAATCAGCCCCAGCATTTT

j_call: TRBJ2-3
v_call: TRBV5-1
clone_size: NA
d_call: TRBD2
cdr3_aa: CASSRGTSGGYSTDTQYF
cdr3_nt: TGCGCCAGCAGCCGCGGGACTAGCGGGGGGTATAGCACAGATACGCAGTATTTT

j_call: TRBJ1-2
v_call: TRBV30
clone_size: NA
d_call: TRBD1
cdr3_aa: CAWDRDRGYGYTF
cdr3_nt: TGTGCCTGGGACCGGGACAGGGGATATGGCTACACCTTC

j_call: TRBJ1-5
v_call: TRBV7-2
clone_size: NA
d_call: TRBD1
cdr3_aa: CASSFTGGNNQPQHF
cdr3_nt: TGTGCCAGCAGCTTCACAGGGGGCAACAATCAGCCCCAGCATTTT

j_call: TRBJ1-2
v_call: TRBV6-1
clone_size: once
d_call: NA
cdr3_aa: CASSERRSYGYTF
cdr3_nt: TGTGCCAGCAGTGAACGGCGGTCCTATGGCTACACCTTC

j_call: TRBJ2-5
v_call: TRBV27
clone_size: NA
d_call: TRBD1
cdr3_aa: CASSRDSYQETQYF
cdr3_nt: TGTGCCAGCAGCAGGGACAGCTACCAAGAGACCCAGTACTTC

j_call: TRBJ2-7
v_call: TRBV5-6
clone_size: NA
d_call: NA
cdr3_aa: CASSLGGLEQYF
cdr3_nt: TGTGCCAGCAGCTTGGGAGGTCTCGAGCAGTACTTC

j_call: TRBJ1-4
v_call: TRBV18
clone_size: NA
d_call: NA
cdr3_aa: CASSQGSGTNEKLFF
cdr3_nt: TGTGCCAGCTCGCAAGGGAGTGGAACTAATGAAAAACTGTTTTTT

j_call: TRBJ2-5
v_call: TRBV7-3
clone_size: NA
d_call: TRBD2
cdr3_aa: CASSLAGGWETQYF
cdr3_nt: TGTGCCAGCAGCTTAGCGGGGGGATGGGAGACCCAGTACTTC

j_call: TRBJ2-6
v_call: TRBV29-1
clone_size: NA
d_call: NA
cdr3_aa: CSVQGLVSGANVLTF
cdr3_nt: TGCAGCGTTCAGGGTTTAGTCTCTGGGGCCAACGTCCTGACTTTC

j_call: TRBJ1-2
v_call: TRBV7-2
clone_size: few
d_call: NA
cdr3_aa: CASSLEGLAGDGYTF
cdr3_nt: TGTGCCAGCAGCTTAGAGGGGTTGGCAGGGGATGGCTACACCTTC

j_call: TRBJ2-3
v_call: TRBV7-2
clone_size: once
d_call: TRBD2
cdr3_aa: CASSLTSGGFTDTQYF
cdr3_nt: TGTGCCAGCAGCTTAACTAGCGGGGGGTTCACAGATACGCAGTATTTT

j_call: TRBJ1-5
v_call: TRBV20-1
clone_size: NA
d_call: TRBD1
cdr3_aa: CSGSGTGGNQPQHF
cdr3_nt: TGCAGTGGTAGTGGGACAGGGGGCAATCAGCCCCAGCATTTT

j_call: TRBJ2-5
v_call: TRBV18
clone_size: NA
d_call: NA
cdr3_aa: CASSNGGGETQYF
cdr3_nt: TGTGCCAGCTCAAACGGGGGAGGAGAGACCCAGTACTTC

j_call: TRBJ2-6
v_call: TRBV7-3
clone_size: NA
d_call: TRBD1
cdr3_aa: CASSTGTGWSGANVLTF
cdr3_nt: TGTGCCAGTTCTACCGGGACAGGGTGGTCTGGGGCCAACGTCCTGACTTTC

j_call: TRBJ2-1
v_call: TRBV7-6
clone_size: NA
d_call: TRBD1
cdr3_aa: CASSLSGWATGDNNEQFF
cdr3_nt: TGTGCCAGCAGCTTGTCCGGCTGGGCGACAGGGGACAACAATGAGCAGTTCTTC

j_call: TRBJ2-1
v_call: TRBV5-1
clone_size: once
d_call: TRBD1
cdr3_aa: CASSLALQGNNEQFF
cdr3_nt: TGCGCCAGCAGCTTGGCTTTACAGGGGAACAATGAGCAGTTCTTC

j_call: TRBJ1-4
v_call: TRBV4-2
clone_size: NA
d_call: NA
cdr3_aa: CASRSTGGATNEKLFF
cdr3_nt: TGTGCCAGCAGAAGTACGGGGGGTGCAACTAATGAAAAACTGTTTTTT

j_call: TRBJ1-2
v_call: TRBV4-3
clone_size: NA
d_call: TRBD1
cdr3_aa: CASRRIEGAGGYTF
cdr3_nt: TGCGCCAGCAGACGCATCGAGGGGGCGGGTGGCTACACCTTC

j_call: TRBJ1-2
v_call: TRBV12-3/TRBV12-4
clone_size: NA
d_call: NA
cdr3_aa: CASSKGHNYGYTF
cdr3_nt: TGTGCCAGCAGCAAAGGACACAATTATGGCTACACCTTC

j_call: TRBJ1-1
v_call: TRBV27
clone_size: NA
d_call: NA
cdr3_aa: CASSLRQWTMNTEAFF
cdr3_nt: TGTGCCAGCAGTCTCCGACAGTGGACGATGAACACTGAAGCTTTCTTT

j_call: TRBJ2-2
v_call: TRBV4-1
clone_size: NA
d_call: TRBD2
cdr3_aa: CASSQEGGKNTGELFF
cdr3_nt: TGCGCCAGCAGCCAAGAGGGAGGGAAGAACACCGGGGAGCTGTTTTTT

j_call: TRBJ1-1
v_call: TRBV29-1
clone_size: NA
d_call: NA
cdr3_aa: CSVEDAGIMTEAFF
cdr3_nt: TGCAGCGTTGAAGACGCGGGGATCATGACTGAAGCTTTCTTT

j_call: TRBJ1-5
v_call: TRBV27
clone_size: NA
d_call: NA
cdr3_aa: CASSLAGRGNQPQHF
cdr3_nt: TGTGCCAGCAGTTTAGCGGGGAGGGGGAATCAGCCCCAGCATTTT

j_call: TRBJ2-3
v_call: TRBV20-1
clone_size: NA
d_call: TRBD1
cdr3_aa: CSASGTGGFTDTQYF
cdr3_nt: TGCAGTGCTAGTGGGACAGGGGGCTTCACAGATACGCAGTATTTT

j_call: TRBJ1-2
v_call: TRBV28
clone_size: NA
d_call: TRBD1
cdr3_aa: CASSPQRLTGGFNYGYTF
cdr3_nt: TGTGCCAGCAGCCCTCAGCGGCTGACAGGGGGTTTTAACTATGGCTACACCTTC

j_call: TRBJ1-4
v_call: TRBV4-1
clone_size: few
d_call: TRBD1
cdr3_aa: CASSRIQGANEKLFF
cdr3_nt: TGCGCCAGCAGCCGAATTCAGGGGGCTAATGAAAAACTGTTTTTT

j_call: TRBJ1-2
v_call: TRBV19
clone_size: many
d_call: TRBD1
cdr3_aa: CASSPPGQAGNGYTF
cdr3_nt: TGTGCCAGTAGTCCCCCCGGACAGGCGGGGAACGGCTACACCTTC

j_call: TRBJ2-3
v_call: TRBV5-1
clone_size: NA
d_call: NA
cdr3_aa: CASSLPGSTDTQYF
cdr3_nt: TGCGCCAGCAGCTTGCCAGGGAGCACAGATACGCAGTATTTT

j_call: TRBJ2-7
v_call: TRBV6-5
clone_size: NA
d_call: TRBD1
cdr3_aa: CASSYSGQGREQYF
cdr3_nt: TGTGCCAGCAGTTACAGTGGACAGGGTCGAGAGCAGTACTTC

j_call: TRBJ2-2
v_call: TRBV15
clone_size: NA
d_call: NA
cdr3_aa: CATRTSSNTGELFF
cdr3_nt: TGTGCCACGAGGACATCCTCGAACACCGGGGAGCTGTTTTTT

j_call: TRBJ2-3
v_call: TRBV19
clone_size: NA
d_call: NA
cdr3_aa: CASVGRGSTDTQYF
cdr3_nt: TGTGCCAGTGTAGGTCGGGGTAGCACAGATACGCAGTATTTT

j_call: TRBJ1-3
v_call: TRBV19
clone_size: NA
d_call: NA
cdr3_aa: CASSIPPSSGNTIYF
cdr3_nt: TGTGCCAGTAGTATCCCACCGAGCTCTGGAAACACCATATATTTT

j_call: TRBJ2-5
v_call: TRBV11-2
clone_size: NA
d_call: NA
cdr3_aa: CASSLGEETQYF
cdr3_nt: TGTGCCAGCAGCTTAGGAGAAGAGACCCAGTACTTC

j_call: TRBJ1-2
v_call: TRBV7-9
clone_size: NA
d_call: TRBD1
cdr3_aa: CASSSAQGAGGYTF
cdr3_nt: TGTGCCAGCAGTTCCGCACAGGGGGCGGGCGGCTACACCTTC

j_call: TRBJ2-1
v_call: TRBV9
clone_size: NA
d_call: NA
cdr3_aa: CASSGQVGAYNEQFF
cdr3_nt: TGTGCCAGCAGCGGACAGGTCGGGGCCTACAATGAGCAGTTCTTC

j_call: TRBJ1-4
v_call: TRBV4-3
clone_size: NA
d_call: TRBD1
cdr3_aa: CASSQDRGLEKLFF
cdr3_nt: TGCGCCAGCAGCCAGGACAGGGGTTTAGAAAAACTGTTTTTT

j_call: TRBJ1-6
v_call: TRBV5-4
clone_size: NA
d_call: TRBD1
cdr3_aa: CASSLGTGTSPLHF
cdr3_nt: TGTGCCAGCAGCTTAGGGACAGGGACTTCACCCCTCCACTTT

j_call: TRBJ1-1
v_call: TRBV12-3/TRBV12-4
clone_size: NA
d_call: NA
cdr3_aa: CASSAPGAEAFF
cdr3_nt: TGTGCCAGCAGTGCGCCTGGAGCTGAAGCTTTCTTT

j_call: TRBJ2-6
v_call: TRBV3-1/TRBV3-2
clone_size: NA
d_call: TRBD1
cdr3_aa: CASSLIWTGGANVLTF
cdr3_nt: TGTGCCAGCAGCCTAATATGGACAGGTGGGGCCAACGTCCTGACTTTC

j_call: TRBJ2-1
v_call: TRBV6-1
clone_size: NA
d_call: TRBD2
cdr3_aa: CASSEVASGGYNEQFF
cdr3_nt: TGTGCCAGCAGTGAAGTGGCTAGCGGGGGATACAATGAGCAGTTCTTC

j_call: TRBJ1-1
v_call: TRBV11-2
clone_size: NA
d_call: TRBD1
cdr3_aa: CASSTDRGGTEAFF
cdr3_nt: TGTGCCAGCAGCACCGACAGGGGTGGCACTGAAGCTTTCTTT

j_call: TRBJ1-3
v_call: TRBV7-8
clone_size: NA
d_call: NA
cdr3_aa: CASSLGSQGSSGNTIYF
cdr3_nt: TGTGCCAGCAGCTTAGGTAGTCAGGGGTCCTCTGGAAACACCATATATTTT

j_call: TRBJ2-5
v_call: TRBV5-1
clone_size: once
d_call: NA
cdr3_aa: CASSGGAGQETQYF
cdr3_nt: TGCGCCAGCAGCGGGGGGGCGGGGCAAGAGACCCAGTACTTC

j_call: TRBJ2-2
v_call: TRBV10-3
clone_size: few
d_call: NA
cdr3_aa: CATSSGDTGELFF
cdr3_nt: TGTGCCACGAGTTCCGGGGACACCGGGGAGCTGTTTTTT

j_call: TRBJ1-5
v_call: TRBV7-8
clone_size: few
d_call: NA
cdr3_aa: CASSLAADRAQHF
cdr3_nt: TGTGCCAGCAGCTTAGCCGCCGATCGGGCCCAGCATTTT

j_call: TRBJ1-2
v_call: TRBV18
clone_size: NA
d_call: TRBD1
cdr3_aa: CASSPDRDDGYTF
cdr3_nt: TGTGCCAGCTCACCCGACAGGGACGATGGCTACACCTTC

j_call: TRBJ1-5
v_call: TRBV2
clone_size: NA
d_call: NA
cdr3_aa: CASSDQQGQHF
cdr3_nt: TGTGCCAGCAGTGACCAACAGGGCCAGCATTTT